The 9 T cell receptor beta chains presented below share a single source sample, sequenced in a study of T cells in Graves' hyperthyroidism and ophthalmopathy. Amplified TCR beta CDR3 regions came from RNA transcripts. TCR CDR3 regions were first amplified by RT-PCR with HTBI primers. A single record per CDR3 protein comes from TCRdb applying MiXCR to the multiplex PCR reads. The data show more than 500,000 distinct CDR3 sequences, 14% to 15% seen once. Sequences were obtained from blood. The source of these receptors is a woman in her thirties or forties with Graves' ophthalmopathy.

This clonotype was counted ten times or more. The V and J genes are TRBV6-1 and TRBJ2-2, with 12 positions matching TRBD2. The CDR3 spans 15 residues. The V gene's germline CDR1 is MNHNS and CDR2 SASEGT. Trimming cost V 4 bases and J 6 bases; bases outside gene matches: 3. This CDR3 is CASSGTSGKAGELFF. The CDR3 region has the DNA TGTGCCAGCAGTGGGACTAGCGGGAAAGCCGGGGAGCTGTTTTTT.

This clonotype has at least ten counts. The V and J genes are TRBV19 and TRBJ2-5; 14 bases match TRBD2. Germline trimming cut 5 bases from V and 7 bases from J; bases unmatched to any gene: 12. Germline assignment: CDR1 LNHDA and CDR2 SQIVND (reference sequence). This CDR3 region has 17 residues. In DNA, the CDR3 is TGTGCCAGTAGTTCCTTAGGGACTAGCGGGAGTCAGCGGACCCAGTACTTC. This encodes CASSSLGTSGSQRTQYF.

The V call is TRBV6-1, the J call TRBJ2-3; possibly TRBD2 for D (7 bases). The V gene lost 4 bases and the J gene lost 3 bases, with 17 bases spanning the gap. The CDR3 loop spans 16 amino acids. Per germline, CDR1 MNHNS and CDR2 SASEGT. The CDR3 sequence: CASSVIIGGGTDTQYF. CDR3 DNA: TGTGCCAGCAGTGTGATCATAGGGGGAGGGACAGATACGCAGTATTTT.

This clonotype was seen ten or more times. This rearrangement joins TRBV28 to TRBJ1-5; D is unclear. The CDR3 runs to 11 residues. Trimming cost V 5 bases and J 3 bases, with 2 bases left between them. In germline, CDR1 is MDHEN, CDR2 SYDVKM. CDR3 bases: TGTGCCAGCAGTCACAATCAGCCCCAGCATTTT. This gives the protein CASSHNQPQHF.

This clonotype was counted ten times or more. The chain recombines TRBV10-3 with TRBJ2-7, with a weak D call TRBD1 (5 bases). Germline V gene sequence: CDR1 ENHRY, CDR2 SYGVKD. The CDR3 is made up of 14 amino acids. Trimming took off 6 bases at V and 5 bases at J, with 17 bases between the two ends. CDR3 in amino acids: CAISTGLESNEQYF. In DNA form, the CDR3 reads TGTGCCATCAGCACAGGCCTTGAAAGTAACGAGCAGTACTTC.

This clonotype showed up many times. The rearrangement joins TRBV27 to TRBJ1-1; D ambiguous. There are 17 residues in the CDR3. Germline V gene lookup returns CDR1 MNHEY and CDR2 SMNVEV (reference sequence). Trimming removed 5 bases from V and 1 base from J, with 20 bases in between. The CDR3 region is CASSGHRQFPQNTEAFF. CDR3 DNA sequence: TGTGCCAGCAGTGGGCATAGGCAGTTTCCGCAGAACACTGAAGCTTTCTTT.

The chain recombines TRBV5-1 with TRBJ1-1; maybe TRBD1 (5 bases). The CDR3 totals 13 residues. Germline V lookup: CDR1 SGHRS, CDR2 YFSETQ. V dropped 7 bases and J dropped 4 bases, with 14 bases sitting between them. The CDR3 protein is CASYLQGGTEAFF. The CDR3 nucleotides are TGCGCCAGCTATCTCCAGGGAGGCACTGAAGCTTTCTTT.

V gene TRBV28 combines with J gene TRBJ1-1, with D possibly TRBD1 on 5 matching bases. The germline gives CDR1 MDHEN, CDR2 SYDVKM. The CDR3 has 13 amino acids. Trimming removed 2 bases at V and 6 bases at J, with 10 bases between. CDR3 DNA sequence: TGTGCCAGCAGTTTAATCGGGGCGGCTGAAGCTTTCTTT. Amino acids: CASSLIGAAEAFF.

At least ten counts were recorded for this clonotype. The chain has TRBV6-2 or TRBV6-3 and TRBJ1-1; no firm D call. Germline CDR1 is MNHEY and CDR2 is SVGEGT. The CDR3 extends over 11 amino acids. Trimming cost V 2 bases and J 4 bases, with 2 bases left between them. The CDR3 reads CASSYTTEAFF. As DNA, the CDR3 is TGTGCCAGCAGTTACACCACTGAAGCTTTCTTT.